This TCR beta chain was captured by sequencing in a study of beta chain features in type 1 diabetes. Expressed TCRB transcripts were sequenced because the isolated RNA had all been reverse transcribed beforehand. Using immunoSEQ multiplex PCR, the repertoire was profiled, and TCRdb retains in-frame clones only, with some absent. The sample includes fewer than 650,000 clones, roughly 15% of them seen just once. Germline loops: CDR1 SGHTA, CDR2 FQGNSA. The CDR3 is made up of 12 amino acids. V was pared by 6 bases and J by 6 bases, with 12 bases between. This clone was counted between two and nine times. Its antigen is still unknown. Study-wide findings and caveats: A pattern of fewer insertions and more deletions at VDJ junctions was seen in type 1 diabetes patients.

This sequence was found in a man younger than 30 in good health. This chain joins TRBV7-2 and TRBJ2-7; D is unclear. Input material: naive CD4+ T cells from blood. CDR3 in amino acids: CASSRVGVEQYF. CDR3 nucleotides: TGTGCCAGCAGTCGAGTTGGGGTCGAGCAGTACTTC.